The following is a T cell receptor beta chain sequence with its context. Per the germline V gene, CDR1 is KGHSH and CDR2 is LQKENI. V was pared by 5 bases and J by 2 bases, with 9 bases of the junction left unmatched. CDR3 size: 16 residues. The data are from a study of blood T cell repertoires in COVID-19. Study information: Researchers got acute and convalescent COVID-19 samples from the United States, Italy and Spain.

Method: immunoSEQ multiplex PCR; TCRdb's copy keeps in-frame clones and lacks some. The sample contains some 200,000 clones, over 75% of which appear only once. The sample was peripheral blood. The sequence derives from a woman at least 80 years old with acute or convalescent COVID-19. The J gene is TRBJ2-3, the V gene TRBV18; 8 nucleotides align to TRBD1. The CDR3 DNA reads TGTGCCAGCTCAGGACGACAGGGGTCTTCCACAGATACGCAGTATTTT. This translates into CASSGRQGSSTDTQYF.